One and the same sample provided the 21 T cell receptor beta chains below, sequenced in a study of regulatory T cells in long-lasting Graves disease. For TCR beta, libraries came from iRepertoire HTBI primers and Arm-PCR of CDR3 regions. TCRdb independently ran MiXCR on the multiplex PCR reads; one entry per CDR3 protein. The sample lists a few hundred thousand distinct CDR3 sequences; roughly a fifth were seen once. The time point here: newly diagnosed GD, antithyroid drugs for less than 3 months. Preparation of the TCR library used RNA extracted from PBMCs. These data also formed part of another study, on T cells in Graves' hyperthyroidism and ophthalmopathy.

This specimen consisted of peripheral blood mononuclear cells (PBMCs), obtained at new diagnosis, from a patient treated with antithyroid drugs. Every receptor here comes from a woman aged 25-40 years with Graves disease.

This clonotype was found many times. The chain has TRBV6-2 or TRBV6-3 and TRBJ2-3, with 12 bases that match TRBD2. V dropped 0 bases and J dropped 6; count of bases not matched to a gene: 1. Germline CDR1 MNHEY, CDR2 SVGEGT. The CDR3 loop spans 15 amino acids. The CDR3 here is CASSYSGLAGDTQYF. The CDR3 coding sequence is TGTGCCAGCAGTTACTCTGGACTAGCGGGGGATACGCAGTATTTT.

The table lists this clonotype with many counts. The CDR3 spells CASSLRDRGTSSYNSPLHF. CDR3 nucleotide sequence: TGTGCCAGCAGTCTCCGGGACAGGGGAACTAGCTCCTATAATTCACCCCTCCACTTT. This chain connects TRBV12-3 or TRBV12-4 to TRBJ1-6, with 10 bases aligning to TRBD1. The CDR3 totals 19 residues. With V trimmed by 5 bases and J by 0 bases, 10 bases remained unmatched.

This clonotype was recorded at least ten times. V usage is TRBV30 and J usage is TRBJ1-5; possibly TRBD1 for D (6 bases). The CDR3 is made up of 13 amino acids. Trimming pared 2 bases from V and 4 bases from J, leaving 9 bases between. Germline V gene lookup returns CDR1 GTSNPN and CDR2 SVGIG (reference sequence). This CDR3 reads CAWSKTGNQPQHF. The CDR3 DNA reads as TGTGCCTGGAGTAAGACAGGAAATCAGCCCCAGCATTTT. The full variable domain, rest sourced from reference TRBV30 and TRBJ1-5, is SQTIHQWPATLVQPVGSPLSLECTVEGTSNPNLYWYRQAAGRGLQLLFYSVGIGQISSEVPQNLSASRPQDRQFILSSKKLLLSDSGFYLCAWSKTGNQPQHFGDGTRLSIL.

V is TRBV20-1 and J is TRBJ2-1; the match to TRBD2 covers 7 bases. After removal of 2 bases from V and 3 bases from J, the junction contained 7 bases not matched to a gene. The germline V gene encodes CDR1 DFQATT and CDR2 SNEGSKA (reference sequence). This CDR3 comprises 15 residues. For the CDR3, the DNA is TGCAGTGCTAGAAAAGAGGGAGGGAGCTACAATGAGCAGTTCTTC. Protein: CSARKEGGSYNEQFF.

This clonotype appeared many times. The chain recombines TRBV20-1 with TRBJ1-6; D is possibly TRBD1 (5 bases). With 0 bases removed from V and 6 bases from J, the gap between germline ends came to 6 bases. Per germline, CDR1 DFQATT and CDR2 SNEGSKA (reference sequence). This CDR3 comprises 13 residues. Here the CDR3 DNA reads TGCAGTGCTAGAGAAGGGGTTAATTCACCCCTCCACTTT. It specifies CSAREGVNSPLHF.

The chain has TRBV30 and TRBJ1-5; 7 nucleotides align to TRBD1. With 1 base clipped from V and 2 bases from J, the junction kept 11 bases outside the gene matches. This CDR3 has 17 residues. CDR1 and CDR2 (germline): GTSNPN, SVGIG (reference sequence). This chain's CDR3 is CAWSALEGAFRNQPQHF. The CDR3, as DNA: TGTGCCTGGAGTGCCCTGGAGGGGGCGTTTCGCAATCAGCCCCAGCATTTT.

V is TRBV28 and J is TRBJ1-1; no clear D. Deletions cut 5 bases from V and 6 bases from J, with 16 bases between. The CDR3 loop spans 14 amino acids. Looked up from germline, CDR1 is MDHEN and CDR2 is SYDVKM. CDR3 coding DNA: TGTGCCAGCAGTGAAGACGAGGATCTCCCTGAAGCTTTCTTT. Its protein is CASSEDEDLPEAFF.

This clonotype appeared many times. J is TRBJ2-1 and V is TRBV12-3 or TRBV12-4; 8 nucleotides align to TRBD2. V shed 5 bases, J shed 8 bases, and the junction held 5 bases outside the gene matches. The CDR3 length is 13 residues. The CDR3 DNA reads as TGTGCCAGCAGTCCGGGACTAGAGTATGAGCAGTTCTTC. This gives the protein CASSPGLEYEQFF.

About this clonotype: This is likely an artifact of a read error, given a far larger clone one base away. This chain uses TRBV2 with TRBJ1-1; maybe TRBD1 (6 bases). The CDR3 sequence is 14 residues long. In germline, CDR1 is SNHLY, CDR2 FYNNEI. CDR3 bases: TGTGCCTGCAGATTGACAGGCGGGGCGACTGAAGCTTTCTTT. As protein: CACRLTGGATEAFF.

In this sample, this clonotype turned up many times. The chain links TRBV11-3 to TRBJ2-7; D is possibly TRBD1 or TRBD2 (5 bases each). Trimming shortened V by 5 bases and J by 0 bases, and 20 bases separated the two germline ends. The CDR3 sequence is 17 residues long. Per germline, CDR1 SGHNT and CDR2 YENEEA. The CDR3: CASSPATGTPSSYEQYF. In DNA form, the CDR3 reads TGTGCCAGCAGCCCAGCTACTGGGACGCCGAGCTCCTACGAGCAGTACTTC.

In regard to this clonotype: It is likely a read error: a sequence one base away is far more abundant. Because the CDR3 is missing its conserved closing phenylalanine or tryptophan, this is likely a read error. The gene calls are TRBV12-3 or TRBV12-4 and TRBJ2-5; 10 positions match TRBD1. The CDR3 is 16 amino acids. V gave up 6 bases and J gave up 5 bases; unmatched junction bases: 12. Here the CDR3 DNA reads TGTGCCAGCAGCCCTGCCGGGACAGGGGCGGGTGAGACCCAGTACCTC. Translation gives CASSPAGTGAGETQYL.

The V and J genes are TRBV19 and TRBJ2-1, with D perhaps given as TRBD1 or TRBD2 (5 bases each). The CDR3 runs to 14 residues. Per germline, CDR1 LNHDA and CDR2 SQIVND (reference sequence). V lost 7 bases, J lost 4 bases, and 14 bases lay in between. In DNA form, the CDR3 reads TGTGCCAGTACGAGGGGAGAAGGGTACAATGAGCAGTTCTTC. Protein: CASTRGEGYNEQFF.

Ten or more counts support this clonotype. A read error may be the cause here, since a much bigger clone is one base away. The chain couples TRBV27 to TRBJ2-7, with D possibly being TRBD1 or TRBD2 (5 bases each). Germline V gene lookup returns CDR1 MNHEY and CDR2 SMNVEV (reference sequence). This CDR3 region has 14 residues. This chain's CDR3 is CAGSFGDRGYEQYF. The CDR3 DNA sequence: TGTGCCGGCAGTTTTGGCGACAGAGGGTACGAGCAGTACTTC.

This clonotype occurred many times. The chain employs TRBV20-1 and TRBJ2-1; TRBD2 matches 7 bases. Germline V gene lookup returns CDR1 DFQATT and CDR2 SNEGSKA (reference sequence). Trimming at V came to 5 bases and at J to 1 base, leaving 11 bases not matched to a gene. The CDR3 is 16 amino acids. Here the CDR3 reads CSAPKAGGGSYNEQFF. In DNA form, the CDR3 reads TGCAGTGCTCCTAAGGCTGGCGGGGGATCCTACAATGAGCAGTTCTTC.

The CDR3 DNA is TGTGCCATCAGTGAGTCGGGCGTGCTAGCGGGACCCTACAATGAGCAGTTCTTC. Amino acids: CAISESGVLAGPYNEQFF. The chain is built from TRBV10-3 and TRBJ2-1; 9 bases are shared with TRBD2. The CDR3 covers 18 residues. Germline V gene lookup returns CDR1 ENHRY and CDR2 SYGVKD. The J segment lost 2 bases and the V segment lost 0 bases, leaving 8 bases of the junction unmatched.

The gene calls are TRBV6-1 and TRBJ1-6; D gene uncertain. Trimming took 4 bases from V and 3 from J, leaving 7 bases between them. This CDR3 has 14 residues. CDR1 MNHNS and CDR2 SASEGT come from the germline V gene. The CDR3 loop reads CASSGEGYNSPLHF. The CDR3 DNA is TGTGCCAGCAGTGGGGAAGGCTATAATTCACCCCTCCACTTT.

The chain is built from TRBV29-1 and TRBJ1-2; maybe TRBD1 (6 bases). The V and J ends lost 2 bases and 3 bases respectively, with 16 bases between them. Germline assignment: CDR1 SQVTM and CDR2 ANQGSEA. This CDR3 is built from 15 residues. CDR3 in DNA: TGCAGCGTTGAATTCTGGGGGGCTGATGACTATGGCTACACCTTC. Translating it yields CSVEFWGADDYGYTF.

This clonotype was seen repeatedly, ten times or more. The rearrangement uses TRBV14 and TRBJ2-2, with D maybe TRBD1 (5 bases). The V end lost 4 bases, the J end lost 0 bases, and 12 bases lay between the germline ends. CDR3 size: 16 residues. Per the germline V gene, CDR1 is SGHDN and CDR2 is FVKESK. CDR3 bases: TGTGCCAGCAGCCCCCTCGGACATGCGAACACCGGGGAGCTGTTTTTT. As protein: CASSPLGHANTGELFF.

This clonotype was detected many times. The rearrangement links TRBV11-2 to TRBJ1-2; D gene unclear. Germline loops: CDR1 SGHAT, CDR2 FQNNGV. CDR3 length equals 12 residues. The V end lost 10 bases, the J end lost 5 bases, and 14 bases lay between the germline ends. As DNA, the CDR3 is TGTGCCACCCTAGAGGGAAGATATGGCTACACCTTC. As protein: CATLEGRYGYTF.

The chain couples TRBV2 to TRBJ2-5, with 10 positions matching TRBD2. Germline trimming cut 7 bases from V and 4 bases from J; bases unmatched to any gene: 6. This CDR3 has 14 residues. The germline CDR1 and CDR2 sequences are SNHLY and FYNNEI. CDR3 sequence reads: CASTPSGSGETQYF. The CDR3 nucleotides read TGTGCCAGCACTCCTAGCGGGAGTGGAGAGACCCAGTACTTC.

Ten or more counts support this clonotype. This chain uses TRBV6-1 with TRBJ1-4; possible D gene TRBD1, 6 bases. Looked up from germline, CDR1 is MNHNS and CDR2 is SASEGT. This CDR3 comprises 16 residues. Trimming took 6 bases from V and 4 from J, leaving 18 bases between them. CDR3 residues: CASSPLPGQFNEKLFF. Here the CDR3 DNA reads TGTGCCAGCAGCCCCTTACCAGGACAGTTTAATGAAAAACTGTTTTTT.